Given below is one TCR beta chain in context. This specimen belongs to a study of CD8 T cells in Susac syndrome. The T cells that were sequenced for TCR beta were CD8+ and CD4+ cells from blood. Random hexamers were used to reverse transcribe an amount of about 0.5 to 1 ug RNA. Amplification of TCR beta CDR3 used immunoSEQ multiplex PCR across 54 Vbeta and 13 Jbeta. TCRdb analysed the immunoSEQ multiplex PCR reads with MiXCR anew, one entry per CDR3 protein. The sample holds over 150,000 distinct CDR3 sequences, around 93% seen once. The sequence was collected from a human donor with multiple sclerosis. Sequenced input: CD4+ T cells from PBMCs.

CDR3 amino acids: CASSEFGLVEKLFF. DNA for the CDR3: TGTGCCAGCAGTGAGTTTGGGCTGGTTGAAAAACTGTTTTTT. The rearrangement joins TRBV2 to TRBJ1-4; no definite D call. In germline, CDR1 is SNHLY, CDR2 FYNNEI. Trimming took 3 bases from V and 7 from J, leaving 12 bases between them. This CDR3 has 14 residues.